This T cell receptor (beta chain) was recorded in a study of molecular identifiers for immune sequencing clone quantification. To note about this clonotype: The target antigen is unknown.

Methods described previously were used for bulk TCR libraries, and listed TCR primers were applied. MiXCR, run by TCRdb on the PCR reads, gives a single entry per CDR3 protein. This repertoire shows over 550,000 distinct CDR3 sequences, over 25% found once; its top ten account for about 0.84%. Study-level results: Clones exceeding 20 RNA copies carried over 99% of effector molecules but under 1% of naive-cell molecules.

CDR1 is SGHDN, CDR2 FVKESK, per germline. The J segment lost 0 bases and the V segment lost 7 bases, leaving 9 bases of the junction unmatched. This CDR3 has 17 residues. The rearrangement uses TRBV14 and TRBJ2-1; 10 bases are a match to TRBD2. Sequenced input: naive CD8+ T cells from blood, with Jurkat cell RNA spiked in. Subset in this sample: FACS-sorted CD8+CD4-CCR7+CD45RA+ naive T cells. The origin of this receptor is a human donor in good health. Some libraries in this study had Jurkat cell RNA spiked in. The CDR3 reads CASTSSGSLSSYNEQFF. In nucleotides, the CDR3 is TGTGCCAGCACTTCTAGCGGGAGCCTTAGCTCCTACAATGAGCAGTTCTTC.